Listed below are T cell receptor beta chains from one sample, sequenced in a study of low-dose radiotherapy and immunotherapy resistance in tumors. MiXCR was run by TCRdb on the reads, yielding one entry per CDR3 protein. This sample yields 70,000 to 95,000 distinct CDR3 sequences, of which roughly a sixth are seen a single time; 2.5% to 3% belongs to the top ten. The input for sequencing was PBMCs, taken before treatment. The receptor source for this set is a male donor with prostate cancer. Each CDR3 is given with its conserved first and last residue. The order of the fields is D gene, V gene, clone size, J gene, CDR3 DNA, CDR3 protein. D genes are given only for firm matches. Not all rows give a size; the values are once, few, many and, for expanded clones, a class.

.,TRBV5-1,.,TRBJ2-4,TGCGCCAGCAGCTTGGGTGGCGGGGAGGCCAAAAACATTCAGTACTTC,CASSLGGGEAKNIQYF
.,TRBV28,many,TRBJ2-3,TGTGCCAGCAGTTCGGTTCCCAGGGGCGCAGATACGCAGTATTTT,CASSSVPRGADTQYF
TRBD2,TRBV7-3,.,TRBJ2-1,TGTGCCAGCAGCTCAGGACTAGCCCCACATGAGCAGTTCTTC,CASSSGLAPHEQFF
TRBD2,TRBV3-1,many,TRBJ2-7,TGTGCCAGCAGCCAAGGGACTAGCGGGGGGACCTACGAGCAGTACTTC,CASSQGTSGGTYEQYF
.,TRBV5-5,many,TRBJ2-1,TGTGCCAGCCAGGCGGCCGTTGAGCAGTTCTTC,CASQAAVEQFF
TRBD1,TRBV20-1,.,TRBJ1-5,TGCAGTGCTAAGACAGGGGACTTAACTCAGCCCCAGCATTTT,CSAKTGDLTQPQHF
.,TRBV29-1,many,TRBJ2-7,TGCAGCGTGGAACAGGGAGGGGGTTCCTACGAGCAGTACTTC,CSVEQGGGSYEQYF
.,TRBV27,many,TRBJ2-2,TGTGCCAGCAGTCCCAGAAGGGGGACCCACCGGGAGCTGTTTTTT,CASSPRRGTHRELFF
.,TRBV19,many,TRBJ2-1,TGTGCCAGTCGACAGGACGGAGACAATGAGCAGTTCTTC,CASRQDGDNEQFF
.,TRBV2,many,TRBJ2-5,TGTGCCAGCAGTGATGGGACCCAGTACTTC,CASSDGTQYF
.,TRBV9,many,TRBJ2-3,TGTGCCAGCAGCGTACAGGGACTCCCCGGCACAGATACGCAGTATTTT,CASSVQGLPGTDTQYF
TRBD2,TRBV5-6,once,TRBJ2-4,TGTGCCAGCAGCTTGGGGCTAGCGGGCGCGATGGACTTC,CASSLGLAGAMDF
TRBD1,TRBV20-1,many,TRBJ2-7,TGCAGCCTACAGGGACAGCTCTACGAGCAGTACTTC,CSLQGQLYEQYF
TRBD1,TRBV18,.,TRBJ2-7,TGTGCCAGCTCACTGGACAGGGGCCCCTACGAGCAGTACTTC,CASSLDRGPYEQYF
.,TRBV7-9,few,TRBJ2-1,TGTGCCAGCAGCCCCAGACTCGACTCCTACAATGAGCAGTTCTTC,CASSPRLDSYNEQFF
.,TRBV20-1,.,TRBJ2-7,TGCAGTCCCATTCCGTTAGGGGCCTACGAGCAGTACTTC,CSPIPLGAYEQYF
.,TRBV18,.,TRBJ1-5,TGTGCCAGCTCACCGAGTCAGGGTAGGAGCAATCAGCCCCAGCATTTT,CASSPSQGRSNQPQHF
.,TRBV13,many,TRBJ1-4,TGTGCCAGCAGCCGTGGGACCCTGGGTGAAAAACTGTTTTTT,CASSRGTLGEKLFF
.,TRBV3-1,many,TRBJ1-5,TGTGCCAGCATTCAAGGGAATATTGGGCCCCAGCATTTT,CASIQGNIGPQHF
.,TRBV9,.,TRBJ1-1,TGTGCCAGCAGTGGGACGTGGGGGAACACTGAAGCTTTCTTT,CASSGTWGNTEAFF
.,TRBV2,many,TRBJ2-7,TGTGCCAGCATCCCCCAGGTTTACTCCTACGAGCAGTACTTC,CASIPQVYSYEQYF
.,TRBV4-1,many,TRBJ2-7,TGCGCCAGCAGCCCCCTTGGCAGGCGGGTCTACGAGCAGTACTTC,CASSPLGRRVYEQYF
.,TRBV10-1,.,TRBJ2-3,TGCGCCAGCAGTGAGTGGTTTGACAGTTCTAGCACAGATACGCAGTATTTT,CASSEWFDSSSTDTQYF
.,TRBV6-1,many,TRBJ2-3,TGTGCCAGCAGTGAAGTTCAGGGTGCAGATACGCAGTATTTT,CASSEVQGADTQYF
TRBD1,TRBV20-1,few,TRBJ2-7,TGCAGTGCTCTCGACAGGGGTCACGAGCAGTACTTC,CSALDRGHEQYF
TRBD2,TRBV3-1,many,TRBJ2-5,TGTGCCAGCAGCCTGACTAGCGGGGGGCCAGAGACCCAGTACTTC,CASSLTSGGPETQYF
TRBD1,TRBV5-1,.,TRBJ2-1,TGCGCCAGCAGCTTGACCCTACAGGGGGTTAGGGACAATGAGCAGTTCTTC,CASSLTLQGVRDNEQFF
TRBD1,TRBV5-6,few,TRBJ2-7,TGTGCCAGCAGCTTCGACAGGGAGTCCTACGAGCAGTACTTC,CASSFDRESYEQYF
.,TRBV9,few,TRBJ2-3,TGTGCCAGCAGCGTAGGCGTCCTCGGCACAGATACGCAGTATTTT,CASSVGVLGTDTQYF
.,TRBV15,many,TRBJ1-5,TGTGCCACCGCGGCGGTCGGCGGCAATCAGCCCCAGCATTTT,CATAAVGGNQPQHF
.,TRBV29-1,many,TRBJ1-2,TGCACCCGGACGGCCAGCTATGGCTACACCTTC,CTRTASYGYTF
.,TRBV29-1,many,TRBJ2-7,TGCAGCGTTGATCATGGCGGAGAGCAGTACTTC,CSVDHGGEQYF
TRBD1,TRBV20-1,many,TRBJ1-2,TGCAGTGCACCGACTAGGGACAGGGGTAATGGCTACACCTTC,CSAPTRDRGNGYTF
TRBD1,TRBV4-1,many,TRBJ1-4,TGCGCCAGCAGCCAACCCTACAGGGGCCGCAATGAAAAACTGTTTTTT,CASSQPYRGRNEKLFF
.,TRBV30,.,TRBJ2-3,TGTGCCTGGGAGGGGGGCACAGATACGCAGTATTTT,CAWEGGTDTQYF
.,TRBV5-1,many,TRBJ2-5,TGCGCCAGCAGCTTGTTGTGGGAGTCGGCGTTGGGGACCCAGTACTTC,CASSLLWESALGTQYF
TRBD1,TRBV5-1,many,TRBJ2-1,TGTGCCAGCAGCTTACGACAGGGGACAATGAATGAGCAGTTCTTC,CASSLRQGTMNEQFF
.,TRBV20-1,.,TRBJ1-4,.,CSASGQGLAEKLFFF
TRBD2,TRBV5-4,few,TRBJ2-7,TGTGCCAGCAGTAAAGCGGGGACCTCCTACGAGCAGTACTTC,CASSKAGTSYEQYF
.,TRBV7-2,many,TRBJ2-3,TGTGCCACCAGGAGTTTAGACACAGATACGCAGTATTTT,CATRSLDTDTQYF
.,TRBV7-2,.,TRBJ2-5,TGTGCCAGCAGCTTAGTCGGGAGCAACCAAGAGACCCAGTACTTC,CASSLVGSNQETQYF
TRBD1,TRBV12-3/TRBV12-4,many,TRBJ2-7,TGTGCCAGCAGTCCGTCGGGACAGAGCTACGAGCAGTACTTC,CASSPSGQSYEQYF
TRBD2,TRBV6-5,many,TRBJ2-6,TGTGCCAGCAGTGGATCCCACGGGGGGACCTCTGGGGCCAACGTCCTGACTTTC,CASSGSHGGTSGANVLTF
.,TRBV4-2,many,TRBJ2-1,TGTGCCAGCAGCCTGGGCCCTAATGCCAATGAGCAGTTCTTC,CASSLGPNANEQFF
TRBD2,TRBV5-1,.,TRBJ2-1,TGCGCCAGCAGCTTCGCACTAGCGGGGGCCAATGAGCAGTTCTTC,CASSFALAGANEQFF
TRBD2,TRBV9,many,TRBJ2-1,TGTGCCAGCAGCGTAAGCGGGGGACCCCGGGAGCAGTTCTTC,CASSVSGGPREQFF
.,TRBV6-2/TRBV6-3,many,TRBJ1-2,TGTGCCAGCAGTGCGGACAGTGGTTATGGCTACACCTTC,CASSADSGYGYTF
TRBD1,TRBV2,many,TRBJ1-1,TGTGCCAGCAGCTTAGGTCAGGGGGCTACTGAAGCTTTCTTT,CASSLGQGATEAFF
.,TRBV5-8,.,TRBJ1-4,.,CASSSRVGCSTQLMKNCFF
.,TRBV20-1,many,TRBJ2-5,TGCAGTGCTAGTAGATCCCAGGGGGAGACCCAGTACTTC,CSASRSQGETQYF
.,TRBV3-1,many,TRBJ2-1,TGTGCCAGCAGCCAAGGACTTTCAGGGGGGATGTGGCAGTTCTTC,CASSQGLSGGMWQFF
TRBD2,TRBV27,many,TRBJ2-2,TGTGCCAGCAGCCCTAGGGGGACTAGCCGGTCCGGGGAGCTGTTTTTT,CASSPRGTSRSGELFF
.,TRBV10-1,many,TRBJ1-5,TGCGCCAGTTTTCCCCAGTATCAGCCCCAGCATTTT,CASFPQYQPQHF
TRBD1,TRBV12-3/TRBV12-4,many,TRBJ2-5,TGTGCCAGCAGTTTTACCTCCATAAGGGCAGGGGGTACAGAGACCCAGTACTTC,CASSFTSIRAGGTETQYF